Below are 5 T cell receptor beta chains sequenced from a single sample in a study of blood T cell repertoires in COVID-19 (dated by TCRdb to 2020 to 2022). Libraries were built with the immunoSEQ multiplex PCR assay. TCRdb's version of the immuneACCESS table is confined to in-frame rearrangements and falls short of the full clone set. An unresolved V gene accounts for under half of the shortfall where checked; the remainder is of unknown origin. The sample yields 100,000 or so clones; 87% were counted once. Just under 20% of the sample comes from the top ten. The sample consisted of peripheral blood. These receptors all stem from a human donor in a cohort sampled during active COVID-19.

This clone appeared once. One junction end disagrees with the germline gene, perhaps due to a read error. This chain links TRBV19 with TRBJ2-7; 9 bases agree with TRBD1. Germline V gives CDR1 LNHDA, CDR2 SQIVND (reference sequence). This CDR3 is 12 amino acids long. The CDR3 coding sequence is TGTGCCAGTAGTTCGTCCGGGACAGGGAAAATCTTC. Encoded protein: CASSSSGTGKIF.

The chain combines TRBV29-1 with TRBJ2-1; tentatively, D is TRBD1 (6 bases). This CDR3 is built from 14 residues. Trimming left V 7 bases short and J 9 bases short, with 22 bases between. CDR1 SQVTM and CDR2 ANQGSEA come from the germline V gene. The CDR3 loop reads CSALKWAGDGEQFF. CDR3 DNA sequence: TGCAGCGCCCTTAAGTGGGCAGGGGATGGTGAGCAGTTCTTC.

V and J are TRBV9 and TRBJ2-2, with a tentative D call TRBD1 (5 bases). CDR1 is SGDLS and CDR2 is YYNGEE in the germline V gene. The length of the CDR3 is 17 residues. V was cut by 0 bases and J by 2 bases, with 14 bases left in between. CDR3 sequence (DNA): TGTGCCAGCAGCGTAGCTACAGGAGAATTTAACACCGGGGAGCTGTTTTTT. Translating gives CASSVATGEFNTGELFF.

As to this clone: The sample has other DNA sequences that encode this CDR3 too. Here the CDR3 reads CASSLGQGATNEKLFF. The CDR3 DNA follows: TGCGCCAGCAGCTTGGGTCAGGGGGCAACTAATGAAAAACTGTTTTTT. This sequence joins TRBV5-1 and TRBJ1-4, with 7 bases that match TRBD1. CDR3 length equals 16 residues. Germline CDR1 reads SGHRS; CDR2 reads YFSETQ. V lost 0 bases and J lost 0; bases outside the gene matches: 2.

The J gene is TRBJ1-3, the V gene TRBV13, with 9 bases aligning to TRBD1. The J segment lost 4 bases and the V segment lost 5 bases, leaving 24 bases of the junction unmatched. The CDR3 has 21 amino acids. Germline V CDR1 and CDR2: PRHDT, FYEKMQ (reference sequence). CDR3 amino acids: CASSAVVSGTGYLEGGNTIYF. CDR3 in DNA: TGTGCCAGCAGCGCTGTAGTGTCCGGGACAGGGTACCTGGAGGGAGGAAACACCATATATTTT.